This T cell receptor (beta chain) emerged from a study of shared T cell receptors in the human thymus. Data came from immunoSEQ multiplex PCR; TCRdb stores just in-frame clones and leaves some out. The sample has approximately 490,000 clones; more than 75% are singletons. This CDR3 is built from 18 residues. Germline trimming cut 6 bases from V and 6 bases from J; bases unmatched to any gene: 14. Germline V CDR1 and CDR2: MNHEY, SMNVEV (reference sequence). This sample was also put to use in a study of human thymus T cells. That source adds: Having surgery to correct congenital heart defects, healthy Finnish infants acted as the donors. Resections that were taken during corrective heart surgery supplied the thymus tissue. Among unrelated individuals, related research reported thymic repertoires that overlapped highly.

This clonotype originated in a boy under three years old with a congenital heart defect. The sequencing input was thymocytes. This rearrangement joins TRBV27 to TRBJ2-2; 12 bases fit TRBD1. The CDR3 nucleotides read TGTGCCAGCAGCCCTCGGGACAGGGGGCGTCCGCTGGCCGGGGAGCTGTTTTTT. Translated, it gives CASSPRDRGRPLAGELFF.